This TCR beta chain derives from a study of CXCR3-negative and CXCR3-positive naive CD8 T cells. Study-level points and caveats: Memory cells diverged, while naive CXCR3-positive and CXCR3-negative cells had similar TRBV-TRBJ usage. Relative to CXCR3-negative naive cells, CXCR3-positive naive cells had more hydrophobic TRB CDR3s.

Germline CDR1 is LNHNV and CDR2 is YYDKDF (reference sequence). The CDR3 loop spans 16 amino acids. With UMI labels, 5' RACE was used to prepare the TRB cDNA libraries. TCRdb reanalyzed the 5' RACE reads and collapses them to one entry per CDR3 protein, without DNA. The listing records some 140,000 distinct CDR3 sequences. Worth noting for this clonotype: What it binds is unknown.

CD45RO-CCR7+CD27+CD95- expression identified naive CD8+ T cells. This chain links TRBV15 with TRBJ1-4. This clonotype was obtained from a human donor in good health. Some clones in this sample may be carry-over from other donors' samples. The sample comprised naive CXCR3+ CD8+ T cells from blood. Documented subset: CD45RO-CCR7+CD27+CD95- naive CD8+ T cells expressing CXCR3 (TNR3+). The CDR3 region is CATSRGSQGPNEKLFF. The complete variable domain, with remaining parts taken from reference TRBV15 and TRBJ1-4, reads DAMVIQNPRYQVTQFGKPVTLSCSQTLNHNVMYWYQQKSSQAPKLLFHYYDKDFNNEADTPDNFQSRRPNTSFCFLDIRSPGLGDTAMYLCATSRGSQGPNEKLFFGSGTQLSVL.